Sequencing of this T cell receptor (beta chain) was carried out in a study of T-cell memory formation after mild COVID-19 (dated by TCRdb to 2020 to 2023). Study-level background: TCR sequence clusters from the two donors were largely donor specific. T-cell clones expanding and contracting after mild COVID-19 in two donors were tracked by longitudinal TCRalpha and TCRbeta repertoire sequencing. The cohort was made up of two young adult volunteers, one female and one male, who were previously healthy. The paper's findings and limits, for the study overall: Only two mild cases were covered in the study, and larger cohorts including severe cases with pre-infection samples were considered necessary. The second-wave clones that peaked on day 37 were not confirmed to be SARS-CoV-2 specific. Contracting CD4+ clones appeared mostly in the CM and EM memory subsets, whereas CD8+ clones were enriched in EMRA. From day 15 to 85, contracting clones showed balanced CD4/CD8 phenotypes, whereas a second wave of clones that expanded from day 15 to 37 leaned towards CD4+. The detection of some responding clones in pre-infection memory suggests that pre-existing cross-reactive memory T cells joined the SARS-CoV-2 response.

PBMCs were isolated by Ficoll-Paque density gradient centrifugation. Instrument on record: Illumina NovaSeq 6000. cDNA libraries for TCRalpha and TCRbeta were prepared by 5'RACE using constant-segment primers, with sample barcodes and unique molecular identifiers added. RNA was extracted from every sample with Trizol reagent. Library amplification was performed in two PCR steps, and a second sample barcode and Illumina TruSeq adapters were introduced in the second step. The libraries were sequenced on an Illumina NovaSeq using 2 x 150 bp paired-end reads. The published analysis was carried out like this. Reads were demultiplexed and collapsed into UMI-guided consensus sequences with migec v1.2.7. Using mixcr v2.1.11, the UMI consensuses were aligned to TRA and TRB V and J templates and assembled into clonotypes. A clonotype was counted as expanded or contracted only when both edgeR and NoisET called the clonotype significant, with the noise models trained on biological replicates. For edgeR calls, the thresholds were a false discovery rate-adjusted p below 0.01 and a log2 fold-change of 1. PCA with hierarchical clustering of max-normalized trajectories of the 1000 most abundant clonotypes was used as exploratory dynamics analysis. Separately sequenced CD4+ and CD8+ repertoires were used to assign a CD4 or CD8 phenotype to each responding clone. TCRdb took the public reads, trimmed them with fastp at Q25, ran MiXCR for clone calling and kept in-frame beta chains. Every CDR3 protein is listed once, alongside the most common genes and DNA of its rows. These V and J calls rely on TCRdb rather than the paper's analysis. Present in this sample are 450,000 to 650,000 distinct CDR3 sequences, around 20% of which were seen just once. Jointly, the top ten make up roughly an eighth of the sample.

As concerns this clonotype: Its antigen is currently not known. No base quality information exists; no much larger clone differs at one position.

From the cysteine through the phenylalanine, the CDR3 covers 17 amino acids. Only the CDR3 part of the read is kept: 51 bases, read in frame from the first base. The germline V and J ends show losses of 4 bases and 3 bases respectively, and no gene match explains 5 bases of the junction. The germline V gene encodes CDR1 LGHNA and CDR2 YNFKEQ. The TCR was taken from an adult woman who had mild COVID-19 (a few samples of this study predate the infection). The sample titles of this study are shuffled in the database, so cell type and time point are left out; the donor was told from shared clones. The rearrangement combines TRBV4-2 with TRBJ2-3, with 15 bases aligning to TRBD2. Source material: PBMCs or a T cell subset sorted from them (not recorded which). The CDR3 sequence is CASSPWTSGRGTDTQYF. The nucleotide sequence reads TGTGCCAGCAGCCCCTGGACTAGCGGGAGGGGTACAGATACGCAGTATTTT.